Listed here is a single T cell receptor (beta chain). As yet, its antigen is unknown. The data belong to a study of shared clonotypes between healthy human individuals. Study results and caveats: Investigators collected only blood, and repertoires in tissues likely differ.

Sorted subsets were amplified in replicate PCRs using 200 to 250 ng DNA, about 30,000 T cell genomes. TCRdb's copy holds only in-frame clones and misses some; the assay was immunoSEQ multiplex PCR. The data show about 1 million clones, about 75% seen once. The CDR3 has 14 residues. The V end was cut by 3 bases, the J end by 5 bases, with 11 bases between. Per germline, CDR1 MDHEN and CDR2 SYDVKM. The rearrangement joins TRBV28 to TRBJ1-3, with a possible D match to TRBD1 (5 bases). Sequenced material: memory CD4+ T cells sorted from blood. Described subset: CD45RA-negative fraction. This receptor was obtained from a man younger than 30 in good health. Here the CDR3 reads CASSFRQGRNTIYF. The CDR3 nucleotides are TGTGCCAGCAGTTTTCGGCAGGGTCGAAACACCATATATTTT.